This T cell receptor (beta chain) was sequenced during a study of OX40 agonist ivuxolimab in advanced cancers. The repertoire was sequenced with immunoSEQ multiplex PCR; TCRdb's copy has only in-frame clones and lacks some. The sample holds fewer than 70,000 clones, roughly 82% seen once. This receptor was obtained from an adult with an advanced solid tumor such as melanoma, head and neck, liver or kidney cancer. Source: CD4+ or CD8+ T cells sorted from blood, taken in a trial of the OX40 agonist ivuxolimab.

CDR3 sequence: CASSFLYSEDEKLFF. For the CDR3, the DNA is TGCGCCAGCAGCTTCCTGTACAGCGAGGATGAAAAACTGTTTTTT. The rearrangement links TRBV5-1 to TRBJ1-4, with no clear D. V lost 2 bases to trimming and J lost 6 bases, with 14 bases between them. Germline V gene data show CDR1 as SGHRS and CDR2 as YFSETQ. The CDR3 sequence is 15 residues long.